Listed below are T cell receptor beta chains from one sample, sequenced in a study of blood T cell repertoires in COVID-19. Profiling relied on immunoSEQ multiplex PCR, and the TCRdb table lists in-frame clones only, not all of them. The repertoire includes 250,000 or so clones, about nine tenths of them detected once, and under 3% sits in the top ten. Sample: PBMCs or T cells enriched from blood (not recorded which). These receptors originate from a woman aged 18-30 years who had recovered from COVID-19. CDR3s include the opening cysteine and the closing phenylalanine or tryptophan. D genes are given only for firm matches. Clone sizes are given selectively: once, few, many, or a class where the clone is expanded.

j_call | v_call | d_call | clone_size | cdr3_nt | cdr3_aa
TRBJ2-7 | TRBV11-2 | TRBD2 | . | TGTGCCAGCAGCTCCACTAGCGGGGGGGCGTACGAGCAGTACTTC | CASSSTSGGAYEQYF
TRBJ1-6 | TRBV3-1/TRBV3-2 | . | . | TGTGCCAGCAGCCAAGGACAGGACCTCTATAATTCACCCCTCCACTTT | CASSQGQDLYNSPLHF
TRBJ2-5 | TRBV4-1 | . | many | TGCGCCAGCAGCCGTATCCGGGACTCCCAGAGCAGCCAGTACTTC | CASSRIRDSQSSQYF
TRBJ1-2 | TRBV7-3 | TRBD1 | . | TGTGCCAGCGAGGACAGGGGGAACTATGGCTACACCTTC | CASEDRGNYGYTF
TRBJ2-7 | TRBV30 | . | . | TGTGCCTGGAGGGGGCTTCTCTTCGATACGTCCGAGCAGTACTTC | CAWRGLLFDTSEQYF
TRBJ1-2 | TRBV29-1 | TRBD1 | . | TGCAGCGTTGAAGATCGCCGGGACAGGGTCTATGGCTACACCTTC | CSVEDRRDRVYGYTF
TRBJ2-2 | TRBV9 | TRBD1 | . | TGTGCCAGCAGCGTAGCGGGGACAGGGGTCACCGGGGAGCTGTTTTTT | CASSVAGTGVTGELFF
TRBJ1-1 | TRBV19 | . | . | TGTGCCAGTAGCAAGAGGTCGAACACTGAAGCTTTCTTT | CASSKRSNTEAFF
TRBJ2-2 | TRBV9 | . | once | TGTGCCAGCAGCCTTAGTCTCAGACAGACGAACACCGGGGAGCTGTTTTTT | CASSLSLRQTNTGELFF
TRBJ1-2 | TRBV30 | . | once | TGTGCCTGGAGTGTACGAGCTTGGGCAGGGCGAAACTATGGCTACACCTTC | CAWSVRAWAGRNYGYTF
TRBJ1-2 | TRBV7-8 | . | . | TGTGCCAGCAGCCCCCGGGCAGGGTCCGCGTACTACACCTTC | CASSPRAGSAYYTF
TRBJ2-2 | TRBV5-4 | TRBD1 | . | TGTGCCAGCAGCTTGAAGAGACAGGGAGCCACCGGGGAGCTGTTTTTT | CASSLKRQGATGELFF
TRBJ1-4 | TRBV19 | . | . | TGTGCCAGTAGTATGTCGGGCGGGGAAAAACTGTTTTTT | CASSMSGGEKLFF
TRBJ1-2 | TRBV28 | . | . | TGTGCCAGCAGTTTATGGAGGAGCTTAAACTATGGCTACACCTTC | CASSLWRSLNYGYTF
TRBJ2-7 | TRBV11-1 | . | once | TGTGCCAGCAGCTTAGTGCGGGGCCATCCTTCCTACGAGCAGTACTTC | CASSLVRGHPSYEQYF
TRBJ2-7 | TRBV6-2/TRBV6-3 | . | . | TGTGCCAGCAGTTACGGTTACAGTGTCTACGAGCAGTACTTC | CASSYGYSVYEQYF
TRBJ1-5 | TRBV6-5 | . | . | TGTGCCAGCTCCCCACAAGGGGGCAATCAGCCCCAGCATTTT | CASSPQGGNQPQHF